The rows below give T cell receptor beta chains drawn from one sample of a study of shared clonotypes between healthy human individuals. Assay: immunoSEQ multiplex PCR; the TCRdb copy retains only in-frame clones and omits some. The sample carries about 1.1 million clones, 78% recorded once. The sample was memory CD4+ T cells from PBMCs. The receptors here all came from a man aged 18 to 29 in good health. Some clones in this sample may be carry-over from other donors' samples. Each CDR3 is given with its conserved first and last residue. A D gene is named only where the DNA matches it firmly. Rows give clone size only sometimes, using once, few, many, or a class for an expanded clone.

clone_size j_call d_call v_call cdr3_nt cdr3_aa
- TRBJ2-1 - TRBV5-1 TGCGCCAGCACCTTACAAATAGGGGGGTTTAACAATGAGCAGTTCTTC CASTLQIGGFNNEQFF
- TRBJ2-5 - TRBV27 TGTGCCAGCAGTTTCCGGGTGGCCGAGACCCAGTACTTC CASSFRVAETQYF
- TRBJ1-5 - TRBV6-1 TGTGCCAGCAGGAAGCTGACCCAGCCCCAGCATTTT CASRKLTQPQHF
- TRBJ1-4 TRBD1 TRBV6-5 TGTGCCAGCAGTTACACAGGGGGGGGCAATGAAAAACTGTTTTTT CASSYTGGGNEKLFF
- TRBJ2-6 - TRBV6-5 TGTGCCACCCGTGGCTCTGGGGCCAACGTCCTGACTTTC CATRGSGANVLTF
- TRBJ2-2 TRBD1 TRBV14 TGTGCCAGCAGAGCCGGGACAGGGAGGGCCGGGGAGCTGTTTTTT CASRAGTGRAGELFF
- TRBJ1-4 - TRBV28 TGTGCCAGCAGTTTAGGGGGTGATAATGAAAAACTGTTTTTT CASSLGGDNEKLFF
- TRBJ2-2 TRBD1 TRBV9 TGTGCCAGCCGGAAGGGGGCGATCGACGGGGAGCTGTTTTTT CASRKGAIDGELFF
- TRBJ2-7 - TRBV11-2 TGTGCCAGCAGCTCCTTACGGGACAAGTCCTACGAGCAGTACTTC CASSSLRDKSYEQYF
- TRBJ2-5 - TRBV7-2 TGTGCCAGCAGCTCAGGGGTTGGGGAGACCCAGTACTTC CASSSGVGETQYF
- TRBJ1-5 - TRBV15 TGTGCCACCGACGGGGGATATAGTGGCAATCAGCCCCAGCATTTT CATDGGYSGNQPQHF
few TRBJ1-2 TRBD1 TRBV30 TGTGCCTGGAGTACCAGGACAGGGGAGAGCTACACCTTC CAWSTRTGESYTF
- TRBJ1-6 TRBD1 TRBV28 TGTGCCGGAGGGACAGGGGATTCACCCCTCCACTTT CAGGTGDSPLHF
- TRBJ1-1 - TRBV7-9 TGTGCCAGCAGCTTAGGCGGGAGGTATACTGAAGCTTTCTTT CASSLGGRYTEAFF
few TRBJ2-1 TRBD1 TRBV5-1 TGCGCCAGCAGGTCCCAGGGACAGCCCTACAATGAGCAGTTCTTC CASRSQGQPYNEQFF
many TRBJ2-5 TRBD2 TRBV7-9 TGTGCCAGCAGCCAGGGACTAGCGGGAGTCAGTGAGACCCAGTACTTC CASSQGLAGVSETQYF
- TRBJ2-3 - TRBV2 TGTGCCAGCAGCGAACAGGGCCTACGCACAGATACGCAGTATTTT CASSEQGLRTDTQYF
- TRBJ2-7 TRBD2 TRBV7-3 TGTGCCAGCAGCTTAATAGCGGGAGGGGAGCAGTACTTC CASSLIAGGEQYF
many TRBJ2-7 TRBD1 TRBV2 TGTGCCAGCAGTGGACAGGGGTACGAGCAGTACTTC CASSGQGYEQYF
- TRBJ2-3 - TRBV7-6 TGTGCCAGCAGCTTGCAGATGCCGGCAAGCACAGATACGCAGTATTTT CASSLQMPASTDTQYF
- TRBJ2-3 - TRBV6-4 TGTGCCAGGGCTCTTCAACGTAGCACAGATACGCAGTATTTT CARALQRSTDTQYF
- TRBJ2-1 TRBD2 TRBV19 TGTGCAAGGGGGCGGGAGGGGTACAATGAGCAGTTCTTC CARGREGYNEQFF
few TRBJ1-4 TRBD1 TRBV6-5 TGTGCCAGCAGTTACTCGAAGACAGGGGGCAATGAAAAACTGTTTTTT CASSYSKTGGNEKLFF
- TRBJ1-1 - TRBV5-6 TGTGCCAGCAGCTTCTTTAGGGGCGAAGCTTTCTTT CASSFFRGEAFF
- TRBJ1-1 - TRBV30 TGTGCCTGGAGTGTAGGAGGGGAAGGCACTGAAGCTTTCTTT CAWSVGGEGTEAFF
- TRBJ1-3 - TRBV9 TGTGCCAGCAGCGTAGAAGGGCGACGAAACACCATATATTTT CASSVEGRRNTIYF